The 32 T cell receptor beta chains presented below share a single source sample, sequenced in a study of blood T cell repertoires in COVID-19 (dated by TCRdb to 2020 to 2022). The library was produced with the immunoSEQ multiplex PCR assay. Sourced from immuneACCESS, this table was stored by TCRdb with only in-frame sequences that have V and J called. A share of the clones is absent; for the studies checked, an unresolved V gene accounts for under half, and the remainder has no known explanation. The sample table shows some 450,000 clones, and around 88% are seen once. The top ten clonotypes cover around 12% of the sample. What was sequenced was peripheral blood. The source is a woman aged 50 to 60 with COVID-19, enrolled during active disease.

This sequence joins TRBV2 and TRBJ1-2; 10 bases align to TRBD1. From germline, CDR1 is SNHLY and CDR2 FYNNEI. There are 11 residues in the CDR3. Trimming cost V 11 bases and J 5 bases; bases outside gene matches: 2. CDR3 loop: CARTGGYGYTF. The CDR3, as DNA: TGTGCCCGGACAGGGGGGTATGGCTACACCTTC.

CDR3 coding DNA: TGCGCCAGCAGCCGGCTACAGTGGGCTTTCTTT. Encoded protein: CASSRLQWAFF. The rearrangement uses TRBV5-1 and TRBJ1-1; D is ambiguous. The CDR3 is 11 amino acids. The V end lost 4 bases, the J end lost 11 bases, and 12 bases lay between the germline ends. Germline CDR1 and CDR2: SGHRS and YFSETQ.

The gene calls are TRBV3-1 (or the pseudogene TRBV3-2) and TRBJ1-1, with D maybe TRBD1 (6 bases). The CDR3 loop spans 16 amino acids. CDR1 is LGHDT, CDR2 YNNKEL, per germline (reference sequence). V was trimmed by 4 bases and J by 4 bases, leaving 19 bases between them. The CDR3 loop reads CASSREGGRDVTEAFF. In DNA form, the CDR3 reads TGTGCCAGCAGCCGGGAAGGGGGAAGGGATGTCACTGAAGCTTTCTTT.

CDR3 in amino acids: CASSFSGTRSTDTQYF. The DNA for the CDR3 is TGCGCCAGCAGCTTTTCCGGGACAAGGAGCACAGATACGCAGTATTTT. This chain uses TRBV5-1 with TRBJ2-3, with D tentatively TRBD1 (6 bases). Trimming stripped 2 bases from V and 0 bases from J, with 13 bases between. The CDR3 length is 16 residues. Looked up from germline, CDR1 is SGHRS and CDR2 is YFSETQ.

As to this clone: Other DNA sequences in the same sample also yield this CDR3. The rearrangement links TRBV12-3 or TRBV12-4 to TRBJ2-7; D may be TRBD2 (5 bases). Between the trimmed V and J ends, which lost 1 base and 2 bases, there was a span of 6 bases. This CDR3 has 13 amino acids. CDR3 in amino acids: CASSLGGTYEQYF. Here the CDR3 DNA reads TGTGCCAGCAGTTTAGGAGGGACCTACGAGCAGTACTTC.

The chain couples TRBV11-3 to TRBJ2-3; D perhaps matches TRBD2 (6 bases). The CDR3 consists of 14 residues. The ends were cut back, 6 bases at V and 1 base at J, with 11 bases in the middle. Germline assignment: CDR1 SGHNT and CDR2 YENEEA. CDR3 sequence: CASSRSGGTDTQYF. In DNA form, the CDR3 reads TGTGCCAGCAGTCGCTCGGGGGGCACAGATACGCAGTATTTT.

This sequence joins TRBV4-1 and TRBJ1-2, with 9 bases aligning to TRBD1. J lost 7 bases, V lost 0 bases, and 6 bases had no gene match. Germline V gives CDR1 MGHRA, CDR2 YSYEKL. This CDR3 has 15 amino acids. In DNA, the CDR3 is TGCGCCAGCAGCCAAGATGGAGACAGGGGGACTGGCTACACCTTC. It codes for CASSQDGDRGTGYTF.

This clone appeared once. The rearrangement uses TRBV19 and TRBJ2-3; 9 bases are shared with TRBD2. Germline-derived CDR1 and CDR2 are LNHDA and SQIVND (reference sequence). This CDR3 region has 16 residues. The J segment lost 3 bases and the V segment lost 2 bases, leaving 6 bases of the junction unmatched. CDR3 loop: CASSIHSGGSTDTQYF. CDR3 DNA sequence: TGTGCCAGTAGTATACATAGCGGGGGTTCGACAGATACGCAGTATTTT.

The genes are TRBV24-1 and TRBJ2-1; 9 bases are a match to TRBD1. The length of the CDR3 is 14 residues. With V trimmed by 6 bases and J by 6 bases, 5 bases remained unmatched. Germline assignment: CDR1 KGHDR and CDR2 SFDVKD. CDR3 sequence (DNA): TGTGCCACCAGTATCACAGGGGGCCTCAATGAGCAGTTCTTC. It encodes CATSITGGLNEQFF.

This chain links TRBV27 with TRBJ2-5; 10 nucleotides line up with TRBD2. The CDR3 consists of 13 residues. Germline CDR1 is MNHEY and CDR2 is SMNVEV (reference sequence). Unmatched junction bases numbered 3, after V lost 9 bases and J lost 2 bases. CDR3 bases: TGTGCCAGTAGCGGGGGGTTACAAGAGACCCAGTACTTC. Residues: CASSGGLQETQYF.

This chain uses TRBV29-1 with TRBJ2-7, with 7 bases aligning to TRBD1. The J segment lost 1 base and the V segment lost 7 bases, leaving 4 bases of the junction unmatched. This CDR3 region has 12 residues. CDR1 is SQVTM and CDR2 is ANQGSEA in the germline V gene. CDR3 amino acids: CSGATGSYEQYF. CDR3 bases: TGCAGCGGCGCGACAGGGTCCTACGAGCAGTACTTC.

This rearrangement joins TRBV2 to TRBJ2-7, with D uncertain. Trimming stripped 6 bases from V and 3 bases from J, with 6 bases between. The CDR3 covers 11 residues. CDR1 is SNHLY and CDR2 is FYNNEI in the germline V gene. The CDR3 spells CASRLYYEQYF. The CDR3 region has the DNA TGTGCCAGCAGACTCTACTACGAGCAGTACTTC.

This chain links TRBV6-5 with TRBJ2-7, with D tentatively TRBD1 (6 bases). The germline V gene has CDR1 MNHEY and CDR2 SVGAGI. V lost 4 bases and J 6 bases, leaving 19 bases between the germline ends. CDR3 length: 15 amino acids. Here the CDR3 reads CASSSSGTLLGEQYF. CDR3 DNA sequence: TGTGCCAGCAGTTCCTCCGGGACACTTTTGGGCGAGCAGTACTTC.

The chain is built from TRBV5-1 and TRBJ2-3; 11 nucleotides align to TRBD2. The V gene end was trimmed by 3 bases and the J gene end by 1 base; junction bases not matched to a gene: 4. The CDR3 is 16 residues long. The V gene's germline CDR1 is SGHRS and CDR2 YFSETQ. The CDR3 sequence: CASSSLLAGGTDTQYF. CDR3 sequence (DNA): TGCGCCAGCAGCTCCCTACTAGCGGGGGGCACAGATACGCAGTATTTT.

The chain couples TRBV5-1 to TRBJ2-3; no reliable D call. Germline V gene lookup returns CDR1 SGHRS and CDR2 YFSETQ. V gave up 4 bases and J gave up 9 bases, with 9 bases separating them. This CDR3 contains 11 residues. CDR3 sequence (DNA): TGCGCCAGCAGCCTCAGCGACACGCAGTATTTT. It is translated as CASSLSDTQYF.

The rearrangement uses TRBV6-5 and TRBJ1-2; 7 bases fit TRBD1. The V gene end was trimmed by 7 bases and the J gene end by 3 bases; junction bases not matched to a gene: 8. Germline V gives CDR1 MNHEY, CDR2 SVGAGI. The CDR3 is made up of 14 amino acids. For the CDR3, the DNA is TGTGCCAGCAAGGACGAAGACAGGGACTATGGCTACACCTTC. Translation gives CASKDEDRDYGYTF.

V gene TRBV30 combines with J gene TRBJ1-2; 8 bases are a match to TRBD1. Germline trimming cut 5 bases from V and 8 bases from J; bases unmatched to any gene: 22. The CDR3 sequence is 17 residues long. Germline V gene lookup returns CDR1 GTSNPN and CDR2 SVGIG (reference sequence). CDR3 DNA: TGTGCCTGGGTCACAGGGACAGGTTGGGCTCCTGGGGACGGCTACACCTTC. Translation gives CAWVTGTGWAPGDGYTF.

The J gene is TRBJ1-4, the V gene TRBV6-5; 10 bases align to TRBD1. CDR3 length: 14 residues. Germline CDR1 is MNHEY and CDR2 is SVGAGI. V was pared by 8 bases and J by 6 bases, with 6 bases of the junction left unmatched. Here the CDR3 reads CASGRQGADEKLFF. The CDR3, as DNA: TGTGCCAGCGGCCGACAGGGGGCAGATGAAAAACTGTTTTTT.

The chain has TRBV2 and TRBJ1-1; weak D call: TRBD1 (5 bases). V dropped 6 bases and J dropped 1 base, with 9 bases sitting between them. The CDR3 has 13 amino acids. Germline CDR1 is SNHLY and CDR2 is FYNNEI. The DNA of the CDR3 is TGTGCCAGCAGGAGGGACTGGAACACTGAAGCTTTCTTT. Its protein is CASRRDWNTEAFF.

The gene calls are TRBV7-3 and TRBJ2-3; 8 bases line up with TRBD2. J lost 3 bases, V lost 3 bases, and 5 bases had no gene match. In germline, CDR1 is SGHTA, CDR2 FQGTGA. The CDR3 length is 15 residues. This chain's CDR3 is CASSLAGGWTDTQYF. The CDR3 nucleotides are TGTGCCAGCAGCTTGGCGGGGGGTTGGACAGATACGCAGTATTTT.

With regard to this clone: The same CDR3 is also encoded by other DNA sequences in this sample. The gene calls are TRBV27 and TRBJ1-5; D is possibly TRBD1 (5 bases). The CDR3 sequence is 15 residues long. The germline V gene encodes CDR1 MNHEY and CDR2 SMNVEV (reference sequence). V shed 2 bases and J shed 2 bases, with 10 bases lying between them. The CDR3 spells CASSLGTGGNQPQHF. CDR3 bases: TGTGCCAGCAGTTTAGGGACGGGAGGCAATCAGCCCCAGCATTTT.

The chain joins TRBV11-2 to TRBJ2-5; TRBD2 agrees at 10 bases. Germline V CDR1 and CDR2: SGHAT, FQNNGV. V was clipped by 5 bases and J by 2 bases; unmatched bases: 11. The length of the CDR3 is 17 residues. CDR3 nucleotide sequence: TGTGCCAGCAGCGCCTACACGGCTAGCGGGGGACAAGAGACCCAGTACTTC. Translating it yields CASSAYTASGGQETQYF.

The CDR3 region is CAISESKGTSSTDTQYF. The CDR3 DNA sequence: TGTGCCATCAGTGAGTCTAAAGGGACTTCTAGCACAGATACGCAGTATTTT. The V and J genes are TRBV10-3 and TRBJ2-3, with D maybe TRBD2 (6 bases). CDR1 is ENHRY and CDR2 is SYGVKD in the germline V gene. This CDR3 region has 17 residues. Trimming removed 0 bases from V and 0 bases from J, with 13 bases in between.

This clone was detected only once. V usage is TRBV5-8 and J usage is TRBJ1-2, with D possibly matching TRBD1 (5 bases). This CDR3 comprises 12 residues. Germline CDR1 SGHTS, CDR2 YDEGEE. V gave up 4 bases and J gave up 4 bases, with 8 bases separating them. CDR3: CASSRGGYGYTF. The CDR3 DNA follows: TGTGCCAGCAGCAGGGGAGGCTATGGCTACACCTTC. The full variable domain, in which reference TRBV5-8 and TRBJ1-2 provide the parts outside the CDR3, is EAGVTQSPTHLIKTRGQQATLRCSPISGHTSVYWYQQALGLGLQFLLWYDEGEERNRGNFPPRFSGRQFPNYSSELNVNALELEDSALYLCASSRGGYGYTFGSGTRLTVV.

This clone was found a few times. The chain is built from TRBV4-1 and TRBJ1-5; no clear D gene. In germline, CDR1 is MGHRA, CDR2 YSYEKL. The CDR3 length is 17 residues. V gave up 0 bases and J gave up 5 bases, with 17 bases separating them. For the CDR3, the DNA is TGCGCCAGCAGCCAAGACAACCACCACAGCGGCGATCAGCCCCAGCATTTT. Its translation is CASSQDNHHSGDQPQHF.

This clone came up a few times. This rearrangement joins TRBV7-3 to TRBJ1-2, with 7 bases fitting TRBD1. Germline V gene lookup returns CDR1 SGHTA and CDR2 FQGTGA. V shed 4 bases, J shed 10 bases, and the junction held 6 bases outside the gene matches. There are 12 residues in the CDR3. The CDR3 DNA reads TGTGCCAGCAGCTCGCGGACAGGAAACTACACCTTC. This gives the protein CASSSRTGNYTF. Complete variable domain (other parts from reference TRBV7-3 and TRBJ1-2): GAGVSQTPSNKVTEKGKYVELRCDPISGHTALYWYRQSLGQGPEFLIYFQGTGAADDSGLPNDRFFAVRPEGSVSTLKIQRTERGDSAVYLCASSSRTGNYTFGSGTRLTVV.

This sequence joins TRBV13 and TRBJ2-3; 11 bases are shared with TRBD2. The J segment lost 0 bases and the V segment lost 5 bases, leaving 4 bases of the junction unmatched. This CDR3 is 16 amino acids long. The germline gives CDR1 PRHDT, CDR2 FYEKMQ (reference sequence). The CDR3 DNA reads as TGTGCCAGCAGCCATTCTAGCGGGGGGAGCACAGATACGCAGTATTTT. Translated: CASSHSSGGSTDTQYF.

The chain recombines TRBV7-3 with TRBJ1-2, with TRBD1 identical over 7 bases. Trimming cost V 0 bases and J 4 bases; bases outside gene matches: 5. The CDR3 covers 15 residues. Germline V gene lookup returns CDR1 SGHTA and CDR2 FQGTGA. The CDR3 reads CASSLTGTDFYGYTF. The DNA for the CDR3 is TGTGCCAGCAGCTTAACGGGGACAGACTTCTATGGCTACACCTTC.

The gene calls are TRBV5-4 and TRBJ2-5; D perhaps matches TRBD2 (6 bases). V gave up 1 base and J gave up 5 bases, with 15 bases separating them. This CDR3 contains 15 residues. The germline V gene encodes CDR1 SGHNT and CDR2 YYREEE (reference sequence). The CDR3 is CASSLTSGGRETQYF. CDR3 coding DNA: TGTGCCAGCAGCTTGACTTCTGGGGGGAGGGAGACCCAGTACTTC.

The CDR3 loop is CASSVGRTYNEQFF. Here the CDR3 DNA reads TGTGCCAGCAGCGTCGGGAGAACCTACAATGAGCAGTTCTTC. The chain combines TRBV7-9 with TRBJ2-1; maybe TRBD2 (6 bases). CDR1 is SEHNR, CDR2 FQNEAQ, per germline (reference sequence). V dropped 5 bases and J dropped 2 bases, with 10 bases sitting between them. The CDR3 spans 14 residues. Combining the CDR3 with reference TRBV7-9 and TRBJ2-1 gives the whole variable domain DTGVSQNPRHKITKRGQNVTFRCDPISEHNRLYWYRQTLGQGPEFLTYFQNEAQLEKSRLLSDRFSAERPKGSFSTLEIQRTEQGDSAMYLCASSVGRTYNEQFFGPGTRLTVL.

The chain links TRBV7-9 to TRBJ2-5; D might be TRBD1 (6 bases). The germline gives CDR1 SEHNR, CDR2 FQNEAQ (reference sequence). Trimming cost V 2 bases and J 5 bases, with 9 bases left between them. The CDR3 spans 13 residues. CDR3 DNA sequence: TGTGCCAGCAGCTTACAGGGGCGCGAGACCCAGTACTTC. Its protein is CASSLQGRETQYF.

The gene calls are TRBV30 and TRBJ2-7; D gene ambiguous. In germline, CDR1 is GTSNPN, CDR2 SVGIG (reference sequence). The V and J ends lost 3 bases and 4 bases respectively, with 13 bases between them. The CDR3 extends over 13 amino acids. CDR3 in DNA: TGTGCCTGGAGCGGTCAGGCTCCATACGAGCAGTACTTC. Translated, it gives CAWSGQAPYEQYF.